The clone carrying this TCR beta chain was observed a single time. Its antigen is still unknown. V was pared by 6 bases and J by 0 bases, with 5 bases of the junction left unmatched. CDR1 SEHNR and CDR2 FQNEAQ come from the germline V gene (reference sequence). The CDR3 sequence is 15 residues long. These data come from a study of T cells in localized non-small cell lung cancer. Findings and caveats of the study: Patients showing higher blood T cell density tended to see longer overall survival. Uninvolved neighboring lung showed the greatest T cell clonality, exceeding tumor.

Sequencing was performed with immunoSEQ multiplex PCR; in TCRdb, only in-frame clones are kept and a portion is missing. The table includes around 31,000 clones, approximately 94% detected once. The J gene is TRBJ1-2, the V gene TRBV7-9; 9 positions match TRBD1. This receptor was identified in a woman aged 35 to 70 with stage I lung adenocarcinoma. Sequencing used peripheral blood, obtained before any cancer treatment. The CDR3 sequence: CASSPGQGSNYGYTF. In DNA, the CDR3 is TGTGCCAGCAGTCCGGGACAGGGTTCTAACTATGGCTACACCTTC.